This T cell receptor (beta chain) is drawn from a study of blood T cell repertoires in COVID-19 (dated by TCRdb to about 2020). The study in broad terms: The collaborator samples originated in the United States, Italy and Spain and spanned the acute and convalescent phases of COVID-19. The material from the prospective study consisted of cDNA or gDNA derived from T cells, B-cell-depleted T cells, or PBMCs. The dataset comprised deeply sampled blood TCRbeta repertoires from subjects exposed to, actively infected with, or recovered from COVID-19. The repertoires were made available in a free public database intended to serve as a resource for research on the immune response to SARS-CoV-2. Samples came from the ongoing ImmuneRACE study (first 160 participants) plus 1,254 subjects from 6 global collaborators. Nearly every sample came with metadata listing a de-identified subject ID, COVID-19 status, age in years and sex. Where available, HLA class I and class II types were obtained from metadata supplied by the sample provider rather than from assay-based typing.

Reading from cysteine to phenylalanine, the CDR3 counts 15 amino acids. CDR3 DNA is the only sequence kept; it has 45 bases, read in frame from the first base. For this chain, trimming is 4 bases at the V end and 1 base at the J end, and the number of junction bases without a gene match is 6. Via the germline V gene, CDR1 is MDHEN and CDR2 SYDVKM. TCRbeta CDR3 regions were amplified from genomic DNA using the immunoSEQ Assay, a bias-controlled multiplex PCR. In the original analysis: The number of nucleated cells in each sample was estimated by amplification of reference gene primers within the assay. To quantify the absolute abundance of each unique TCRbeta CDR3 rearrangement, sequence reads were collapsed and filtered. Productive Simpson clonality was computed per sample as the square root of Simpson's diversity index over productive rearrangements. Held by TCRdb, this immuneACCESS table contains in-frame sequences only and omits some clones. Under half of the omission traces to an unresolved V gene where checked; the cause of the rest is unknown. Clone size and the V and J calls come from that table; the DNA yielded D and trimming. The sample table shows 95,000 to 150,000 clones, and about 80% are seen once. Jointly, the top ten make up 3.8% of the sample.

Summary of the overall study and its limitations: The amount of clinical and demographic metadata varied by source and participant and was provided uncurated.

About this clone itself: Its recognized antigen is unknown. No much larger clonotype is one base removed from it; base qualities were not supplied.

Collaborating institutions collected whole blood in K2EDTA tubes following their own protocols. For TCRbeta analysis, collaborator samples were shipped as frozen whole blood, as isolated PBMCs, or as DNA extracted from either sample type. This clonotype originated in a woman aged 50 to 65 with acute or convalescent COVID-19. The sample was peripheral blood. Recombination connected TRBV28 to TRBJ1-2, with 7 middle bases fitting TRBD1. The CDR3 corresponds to CASSSPTGNNYGYTF. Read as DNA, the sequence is TGTGCCAGCAGTTCGCCGACAGGGAATAACTATGGCTACACCTTC.